A single sample is the source of the 29 T cell receptor beta chains below, sequenced in a study of control samples from healthy donors and cancer patients. Some clones are missing from TCRdb's copy, which holds only in-frame ones; the method was immunoSEQ multiplex PCR. The sample contains about 140,000 clones, roughly 89% of which appear only once. Sequencing used blood. These receptors originate from a man younger than 35 in good health.

The chain carries TRBV2 and TRBJ2-2, with TRBD1 identical over 7 bases. V lost 5 bases to trimming and J lost 6 bases; unmatched junction nucleotides: 0. The CDR3 length is 12 residues. Germline lookup yields CDR1 SNHLY and CDR2 FYNNEI. Here the CDR3 reads CASSQGAGELFF. CDR3 bases: TGTGCCAGCAGTCAGGGGGCCGGGGAGCTGTTTTTT.

The chain employs TRBV6-1 and TRBJ1-5, with a possible D match to TRBD1 (5 bases). Germline values: CDR1 MNHNS, CDR2 SASEGT. CDR3 length: 15 amino acids. Trimming stripped 1 base from V and 7 bases from J, with 14 bases between. Here the CDR3 reads CASSEGGGLGQPQHF. As DNA, the CDR3 is TGTGCCAGCAGTGAAGGTGGGGGGTTGGGACAGCCCCAGCATTTT.

The rearrangement uses TRBV6-1 and TRBJ1-6; D not resolved. The CDR3 runs to 15 residues. V was cut by 2 bases and J by 6 bases, with 11 bases left in between. From germline, CDR1 is MNHNS and CDR2 SASEGT. The CDR3 bases are TGTGCCAGCAGTGAAAACGGAGGCGGTAATTCACCCCTCCACTTT. Its protein is CASSENGGGNSPLHF.

This chain uses TRBV18 with TRBJ1-1; D gene uncertain. The germline gives CDR1 KGHSH, CDR2 LQKENI. The CDR3 length is 14 residues. V lost 3 bases, J lost 3 bases, and 11 bases lay in between. This chain's CDR3 is CASSPVSIYTEAFF. CDR3 nucleotides: TGTGCCAGCTCACCGGTCAGCATTTACACTGAAGCTTTCTTT.

This chain joins TRBV28 and TRBJ1-1, with 8 bases matching TRBD1. Per the germline V gene, CDR1 is MDHEN and CDR2 is SYDVKM. The CDR3 totals 19 residues. V gave up 1 base and J gave up 5 bases; unmatched junction bases: 18. In nucleotides, the CDR3 is TGTGCCAGCAGTTTATCCGGGGTTGGGGCAGGGGGCTTCAATACTGAAGCTTTCTTT. Amino acids: CASSLSGVGAGGFNTEAFF.

The sample holds a few counts of this clone. This chain's CDR3 is CASSYKWNEQFF. CDR3 nucleotide sequence: TGTGCCAGTAGTTATAAGTGGAATGAGCAGTTCTTC. V and J are TRBV19 and TRBJ2-1, with D hard to call. The CDR3 has 12 amino acids. V was trimmed by 5 bases and J by 7 bases, leaving 9 bases between them. From germline, CDR1 is LNHDA and CDR2 SQIVND (reference sequence).

The rearrangement links TRBV20-1 to TRBJ2-3, with 7 bases lining up with TRBD2. V gave up 3 bases and J gave up 0 bases; unmatched junction bases: 9. Germline V gene sequence: CDR1 DFQATT, CDR2 SNEGSKA (reference sequence). The CDR3 is 16 residues long. The CDR3 reads CSASIGRGVSTDTQYF. DNA for the CDR3: TGCAGTGCTAGTATAGGTCGGGGGGTTAGCACAGATACGCAGTATTTT.

The chain has TRBV5-1 and TRBJ2-5, with unresolved D. Germline values: CDR1 SGHRS, CDR2 YFSETQ. V gave up 5 bases and J gave up 4 bases, with 12 bases separating them. This CDR3 region has 13 residues. CDR3 DNA: TGCGCCAGCAGTTCTTCCGGGTCAGAGACCCAGTACTTC. This sequence encodes CASSSSGSETQYF. Full variable domain (outside the CDR3, taken from reference TRBV5-1 and TRBJ2-5): KAGVTQTPRYLIKTRGQQVTLSCSPISGHRSVSWYQQTPGQGLQFLFEYFSETQRNKGNFPGRFSGRQFSNSRSEMNVSTLELGDSALYLCASSSSGSETQYFGPGTRLLVL.

The V call is TRBV28, the J call TRBJ1-2; D may be TRBD1 (6 bases). The CDR3 covers 15 residues. Germline V gene sequence: CDR1 MDHEN, CDR2 SYDVKM. V was pared by 6 bases and J by 5 bases, with 19 bases between. The CDR3: CASRREPGQAYGYTF. The CDR3 DNA sequence: TGTGCCAGCAGGAGAGAGCCGGGACAAGCATATGGCTACACCTTC.

The V call is TRBV5-1, the J call TRBJ2-2; 11 bases are shared with TRBD1. There are 16 residues in the CDR3. Germline-derived CDR1 and CDR2 are SGHRS and YFSETQ. V shed 2 bases, J shed 4 bases, and the junction held 4 bases outside the gene matches. As DNA, the CDR3 is TGCGCCAGCAGCTTCTCCGGGACAGGGGGCACCGGGGAGCTGTTTTTT. Amino acid sequence: CASSFSGTGGTGELFF.

The chain uses TRBV6-5 and TRBJ1-5; TRBD1 matches 9 bases. After removal of 4 bases from V and 3 bases from J, the junction contained 1 base not matched to a gene. Germline V lookup: CDR1 MNHEY, CDR2 SVGAGI. CDR3 length: 14 amino acids. The CDR3 bases are TGTGCCAGCAGTTGGGACAGGGACAATCAGCCCCAGCATTTT. Translating it yields CASSWDRDNQPQHF.

This clone was observed once. V gene TRBV6-5 combines with J gene TRBJ2-1, with 7 bases aligning to TRBD2. The CDR3 runs 13 residues. From germline, CDR1 is MNHEY and CDR2 SVGAGI. The trim removed 7 bases at V and 3 bases at J, leaving 3 bases unmatched. Written as DNA, the CDR3 is TGTGCCAGCAAGGCTAGCGGCTACAATGAGCAGTTCTTC. This gives the protein CASKASGYNEQFF.

In this sample, this clone turned up a few times. The rearrangement joins TRBV29-1 to TRBJ2-5, with 15 bases matching TRBD2. Germline CDR1 is SQVTM and CDR2 is ANQGSEA. There are 14 residues in the CDR3. V dropped 4 bases and J dropped 6; count of bases not matched to a gene: 3. Written as DNA, the CDR3 is TGCAGCGTTGGGACTAGCGGGGGGGCAAAGACCCAGTACTTC. It is translated as CSVGTSGGAKTQYF.

The chain recombines TRBV2 with TRBJ1-2; no reliable D call. Germline CDR1 and CDR2: SNHLY and FYNNEI. Trimming removed 2 bases from V and 2 bases from J, with 9 bases in between. The CDR3 runs 14 residues. CDR3 DNA sequence: TGTGCCAGCAGTGAAAGCGGATTCAACTATGGCTACACCTTC. Its translation is CASSESGFNYGYTF.

This clone was observed a few times. The rearrangement uses TRBV5-4 and TRBJ1-3, with D perhaps matching TRBD1 (6 bases). In germline, CDR1 is SGHNT, CDR2 YYREEE (reference sequence). V lost 4 bases to trimming and J lost 2 bases, with 13 bases between them. The CDR3 is made up of 15 amino acids. CDR3 sequence: CASSVQGITGNTIYF. DNA of the CDR3: TGTGCCAGCAGCGTACAGGGAATTACTGGAAACACCATATATTTT.

The V gene is TRBV3-1 (or the pseudogene TRBV3-2), the J gene TRBJ2-7; D ambiguous. V was pared by 1 base and J by 4 bases, with 8 bases between. The CDR3 loop spans 13 amino acids. CDR1 LGHDT and CDR2 YNNKEL come from the germline V gene (reference sequence). This CDR3 is CASSQVNGYEQYF. The DNA for the CDR3 is TGTGCCAGCAGCCAAGTTAACGGTTACGAGCAGTACTTC.

V is TRBV4-2 and J is TRBJ2-7, with D uncertain. The CDR3 is made up of 13 amino acids. From germline, CDR1 is LGHNA and CDR2 YNFKEQ. V was trimmed by 0 bases and J by 3 bases, leaving 6 bases between them. The CDR3 sequence: CASSQEWGYEQYF. The CDR3 DNA sequence: TGTGCCAGCAGCCAAGAATGGGGCTACGAGCAGTACTTC.

This sequence joins TRBV28 and TRBJ2-1; D might be TRBD2 (6 bases). The V end was cut by 8 bases, the J end by 7 bases, with 18 bases between. This CDR3 has 14 residues. In germline, CDR1 is MDHEN, CDR2 SYDVKM. CDR3 in DNA: TGTGCCAGCTCCTCCCCGGGGGACTTTAATGAGCAGTTCTTC. Its protein is CASSSPGDFNEQFF.

CDR3 region: CASSQNVGVVDRYGYTF. CDR3 bases: TGCGCCAGCAGCCAAAACGTAGGTGTAGTAGATCGATATGGCTACACCTTC. The V call is TRBV4-1, the J call TRBJ1-2; unclear D gene. The germline CDR1 and CDR2 sequences are MGHRA and YSYEKL. This CDR3 region has 17 residues. V was pared by 2 bases and J by 5 bases, with 21 bases between.

The chain has TRBV4-2 and TRBJ2-2; D tentatively reads TRBD1 or TRBD2 (6 bases each). There are 14 residues in the CDR3. V was clipped by 1 base and J by 13 bases, with 16 bases between them. The germline CDR1 and CDR2 sequences are LGHNA and YNFKEQ. The CDR3 loop is CASSQGTGGPWLFF. Here the CDR3 DNA reads TGTGCCAGCAGCCAAGGAACCGGGGGCCCGTGGCTGTTTTTT.

This chain links TRBV3-1 (or the pseudogene TRBV3-2) with TRBJ2-7, with no clear D. Germline-derived CDR1 and CDR2 are LGHDT and YNNKEL (reference sequence). The V and J ends lost 0 bases and 1 base respectively, with 7 bases between them. The length of the CDR3 is 14 residues. In DNA form, the CDR3 reads TGTGCCAGCAGCCAAGAAACAGAATCCTACGAGCAGTACTTC. Translated, it gives CASSQETESYEQYF.

V and J are TRBV6-5 and TRBJ2-5; D not resolved. Germline CDR1 is MNHEY and CDR2 is SVGAGI. The CDR3 sequence is 14 residues long. V was clipped by 6 bases and J by 5 bases, with 16 bases between them. CDR3 coding DNA: TGTGCCAGCAGCCCCAACCTGTTCGGGGAGACCCAGTACTTC. It is translated as CASSPNLFGETQYF.

The V gene is TRBV18, the J gene TRBJ2-3; 9 bases agree with TRBD1. This CDR3 has 17 amino acids. J was trimmed by 0 bases and V by 2 bases; bases with no gene match: 6. The germline CDR1 and CDR2 sequences are KGHSH and LQKENI. CDR3 in amino acids: CASSPVTGTGSTDTQYF. The DNA for the CDR3 is TGTGCCAGCTCACCAGTCACCGGGACAGGGAGCACAGATACGCAGTATTTT.

The rearrangement links TRBV21-1 to TRBJ1-2; the table's D call, TRBD1, has no DNA check behind it. TRBV21-1 is classified as a pseudogene. The CDR3 spans 15 residues. DNA for the CDR3: TGTGCCAGCAGCAAAGTGATCACAGGGAACTATGGCTACACCTTC. It translates to CASSKVITGNYGYTF.

The V and J genes are TRBV14 and TRBJ1-2; D not certain. This CDR3 comprises 13 residues. V lost 0 bases and J 4 bases, leaving 6 bases between the germline ends. CDR1 and CDR2 (germline): SGHDN, FVKESK. DNA for the CDR3: TGTGCCAGCAGCCAAGAATTCTCCTATGGCTACACCTTC. As protein: CASSQEFSYGYTF.

V gene TRBV10-3 combines with J gene TRBJ1-1, with D unclear. Trimming shortened V by 0 bases and J by 10 bases, and 15 bases separated the two germline ends. This CDR3 is 14 amino acids long. CDR1 is ENHRY, CDR2 SYGVKD, per germline. The CDR3 nucleotides read TGTGCCATCAGTGAGTCTTATTCCCAGTCTGGAGCTTTCTTT. Translation gives CAISESYSQSGAFF.

The chain couples TRBV25-1 to TRBJ2-7, with D possibly being TRBD1 (6 bases). V lost 8 bases and J 3 bases, leaving 29 bases between the germline ends. The CDR3 loop spans 18 amino acids. CDR1 MGHDK and CDR2 SYGVNS come from the germline V gene. CDR3 sequence (DNA): TGTGCCAGCTGGAGCGCCGGAACAGGGAAAGGAAGGGGCTACGAGCAGTACTTC. It encodes CASWSAGTGKGRGYEQYF.

The rearrangement joins TRBV5-1 to TRBJ2-7; no reliable D call. This CDR3 spans 13 amino acids. Germline V lookup: CDR1 SGHRS, CDR2 YFSETQ. The V and J ends lost 4 bases and 2 bases respectively, with 10 bases between them. The CDR3: CASSPDGPYEQYF. CDR3 sequence (DNA): TGCGCCAGCAGCCCCGATGGCCCCTACGAGCAGTACTTC.

The gene calls are TRBV18 and TRBJ2-3; TRBD1 agrees at 7 bases. Germline values: CDR1 KGHSH, CDR2 LQKENI. The ends lost 3 bases at V and 4 bases at J; junction bases unmatched: 7. The CDR3 covers 15 residues. CDR3 in DNA: TGTGCCAGCTCACCCGTGACAGGGTGGGCAGATACGCAGTATTTT. Translation: CASSPVTGWADTQYF.